The 23 T cell receptor beta chains reported below all come from one sample, sequenced in a study of graft-versus-host responses after intestinal transplantation. Sequencing was performed with immunoSEQ multiplex PCR; in TCRdb, only in-frame clones are kept and a portion is missing. The sample lists 95,000 to 100,000 clones; approximately 85% were seen once. The sequencing here drew on PBMCs, taken 255 days after intestinal transplant. The receptor source for this set is a human patient who received an intestinal transplant, so some T cells may come from the graft donor.

This clone was found once. This rearrangement joins TRBV18 to TRBJ2-7; tentative D call: TRBD2 (7 bases). V shed 5 bases and J shed 0 bases, with 14 bases lying between them. This CDR3 region has 15 residues. Germline V gene data show CDR1 as KGHSH and CDR2 as LQKENI. CDR3 region: CASSILADSSYEQYF. DNA for the CDR3: TGTGCCAGCTCAATTCTAGCGGACAGCTCCTACGAGCAGTACTTC.

V and J are TRBV2 and TRBJ1-5; no firm D call. The germline V and J ends were trimmed by 7 bases and 2 bases, with 9 bases remaining between them. CDR1 SNHLY and CDR2 FYNNEI come from the germline V gene. The CDR3 spans 13 residues. CDR3 loop: CASNRQGNQPQHF. The CDR3 DNA reads as TGTGCCAGCAACCGCCAGGGCAATCAGCCCCAGCATTTT. Supplemented by reference TRBV2 and TRBJ1-5, the full variable domain reads EPEVTQTPSHQVTQMGQEVILRCVPISNHLYFYWYRQILGQKVEFLVSFYNNEISEKSEIFDDQFSVERPDGSNFTLKIRSTKLEDSAMYFCASNRQGNQPQHFGDGTRLSIL.

Concerning this clone: Other DNA sequences in this specimen translate into the identical CDR3. The chain recombines TRBV28 with TRBJ1-2; possibly TRBD1 for D (5 bases). The V and J ends lost 2 bases and 5 bases respectively, with 6 bases between them. CDR1 and CDR2 from the germline V gene are MDHEN and SYDVKM. The CDR3 runs to 12 residues. The CDR3 spells CASSLQGYGYTF. The CDR3 DNA is TGTGCCAGCAGTTTACAGGGATATGGCTACACCTTC.

The CDR3 DNA sequence: TGTGCCAGCAGCTCCCATCCCACAGATACGCAGTATTTT. It codes for CASSSHPTDTQYF. The chain is built from TRBV9 and TRBJ2-3, with unresolved D. Germline V gene sequence: CDR1 SGDLS, CDR2 YYNGEE. The CDR3 is 13 amino acids. Trimming removed 4 bases from V and 2 bases from J, with 8 bases in between.

With respect to this clone: An end of the junction does not agree with germline; a read error may underlie this. The chain couples TRBV5-4 to TRBJ2-7, with D possibly TRBD2 on 6 matching bases. CDR3 size: 15 residues. Per the germline V gene, CDR1 is SGHNT and CDR2 is YYREEE (reference sequence). The CDR3 bases are TGTGCCGGCAGCTTGGAAAGTGGAGGGTACTACGAGCAGTACTTC. Protein: CAGSLESGGYYEQYF.

This clone was observed once. The CDR3, as DNA: TGTGCCAGCAGTTACTCCGACAGAAAAAATGGCTACACCTTC. Translated: CASSYSDRKNGYTF. The V call is TRBV6-5, the J call TRBJ1-2; TRBD1 is a possible D gene (5 bases). V shed 0 bases and J shed 6 bases, with 11 bases lying between them. The CDR3 is 14 amino acids. Germline assignment: CDR1 MNHEY and CDR2 SVGAGI.

The chain employs TRBV28 and TRBJ2-7; D may be TRBD2 (6 bases). Germline-derived CDR1 and CDR2 are MDHEN and SYDVKM. With 5 bases removed from V and 1 base from J, the gap between germline ends came to 12 bases. This CDR3 is built from 14 residues. Written as DNA, the CDR3 is TGTGCCAGCAGTAGAACCCGGGGGTCCTACGAGCAGTACGTC. This sequence encodes CASSRTRGSYEQYV.

In this sample, this clone turned up once. The genes are TRBV2 and TRBJ2-7; maybe TRBD2 (6 bases). This CDR3 contains 13 residues. Deletions cut 6 bases from V and 2 bases from J, with 11 bases between. Per germline, CDR1 SNHLY and CDR2 FYNNEI. CDR3 residues: CASRRGGPYEQYF. The CDR3 nucleotides read TGTGCCAGCAGGCGGGGCGGTCCCTACGAGCAGTACTTC.

The chain uses TRBV5-1 and TRBJ2-5, with TRBD2 as a possible D gene (5 bases). CDR1 SGHRS and CDR2 YFSETQ come from the germline V gene. Trimming stripped 0 bases from V and 3 bases from J, with 21 bases between. The CDR3 length is 18 residues. CDR3 DNA: TGCGCCAGCAGCTTGGTAGCTCTGGCGGGTTCTTCGGAAGAGACCCAGTACTTC. This translates into CASSLVALAGSSEETQYF.

The chain is built from TRBV4-3 and TRBJ2-6; no firm D call. CDR1 and CDR2 from the germline V gene are LGHNA and YSLEER. The CDR3 extends over 18 amino acids. Trimming left V 4 bases short and J 0 bases short, with 16 bases between. CDR3 sequence: CASSPSAASNSGANVLTF. CDR3 DNA sequence: TGCGCCAGCAGCCCCTCGGCAGCATCCAACTCTGGGGCCAACGTCCTGACTTTC.

The rearrangement joins TRBV15 to TRBJ2-3; D is unclear. With 0 bases removed from V and 4 bases from J, the gap between germline ends came to 5 bases. The germline gives CDR1 LNHNV, CDR2 YYDKDF (reference sequence). This CDR3 has 13 residues. The CDR3 region is CATSRDPPDTQYF. The CDR3 nucleotides are TGTGCCACCAGCAGAGACCCCCCAGATACGCAGTATTTT.

This chain connects TRBV9 to TRBJ2-6, with D possibly matching TRBD1 (6 bases). The CDR3 length is 16 residues. V was clipped by 4 bases and J by 2 bases, with 13 bases between them. Germline V lookup: CDR1 SGDLS, CDR2 YYNGEE. The CDR3 loop reads CASSPRQGPGANVLTF. The CDR3 region has the DNA TGTGCCAGCAGCCCTCGGCAGGGGCCTGGGGCCAACGTCCTGACTTTC.

In DNA, the CDR3 is TGTGCCAGCAGCTTTGGGGCATTCGACAGAGACTACAATGAGCAGTTCTTC. This gives the protein CASSFGAFDRDYNEQFF. The V gene is TRBV7-9, the J gene TRBJ2-1; a possible D gene is TRBD1 (5 bases). The length of the CDR3 is 17 residues. Germline values: CDR1 SEHNR, CDR2 FQNEAQ (reference sequence). V lost 3 bases to trimming and J lost 3 bases, with 18 bases between them.

V gene TRBV12-5 combines with J gene TRBJ2-3, with D uncertain. Trimming removed 1 base from V and 0 bases from J, with 14 bases in between. CDR3 length equals 17 residues. Germline V CDR1 and CDR2: LGHNT, FRNRAP. The CDR3 DNA is TGTGCTAGTGGTTTGGGAATCCAGGAGTTGAGCACAGATACGCAGTATTTT. As protein: CASGLGIQELSTDTQYF.

The chain couples TRBV5-4 to TRBJ2-5; 13 bases match TRBD2. CDR1 is SGHNT and CDR2 is YYREEE in the germline V gene (reference sequence). Trimming cost V 5 bases and J 5 bases; bases outside gene matches: 6. This CDR3 is 15 amino acids long. In DNA form, the CDR3 reads TGTGCCAGCAGAAGGACTAGCGGGAGTGCGGAGACCCAGTACTTC. Its translation is CASRRTSGSAETQYF.

This rearrangement joins TRBV7-9 to TRBJ1-5; D gene ambiguous. V lost 1 base and J 7 bases, leaving 5 bases between the germline ends. From germline, CDR1 is SEHNR and CDR2 FQNEAQ (reference sequence). There are 12 residues in the CDR3. The CDR3 loop reads CASSLGLQPQHF. The CDR3 DNA reads as TGTGCCAGCAGCTTAGGCCTCCAGCCCCAGCATTTT.

V is TRBV10-3 and J is TRBJ2-1, with D unclear. Germline CDR1 is ENHRY and CDR2 is SYGVKD. The germline V and J ends were trimmed by 10 bases and 2 bases, with 15 bases remaining between them. The CDR3 has 14 amino acids. The CDR3: CATATDSTYNEQFF. The CDR3 nucleotides read TGTGCCACCGCGACGGATTCTACCTACAATGAGCAGTTCTTC.

This chain uses TRBV18 with TRBJ1-5; TRBD1 aligns across 7 bases. The V and J ends lost 3 bases and 5 bases, in that order; junction bases with no gene match: 4. The CDR3 sequence is 14 residues long. Germline V CDR1 and CDR2: KGHSH, LQKENI. The chain's CDR3 is CASSPTGQDQPQHF. In DNA form, the CDR3 reads TGTGCCAGCTCACCGACAGGGCAGGATCAGCCCCAGCATTTT.

CDR3: CATTPGQQSSYNSPLHF. Here the CDR3 DNA reads TGTGCCACAACACCGGGACAGCAAAGCTCCTATAATTCACCCCTCCACTTT. V gene TRBV28 combines with J gene TRBJ1-6; 7 positions agree with TRBD1. Germline assignment: CDR1 MDHEN and CDR2 SYDVKM. V was clipped by 10 bases and J by 0 bases; unmatched bases: 12. This CDR3 region has 17 residues.

V gene TRBV4-1 combines with J gene TRBJ1-4; no reliable D call. Trimming removed 0 bases at V and 7 bases at J, with 12 bases between. The CDR3 length is 15 residues. The germline CDR1 and CDR2 sequences are MGHRA and YSYEKL. CDR3 loop: CASSQDTWGFEKLFF. The CDR3 DNA is TGCGCCAGCAGCCAAGATACTTGGGGTTTTGAAAAACTGTTTTTT.

The chain uses TRBV5-1 and TRBJ2-5, with D perhaps assigned TRBD1 or TRBD2 (5 bases each). Trimming pared 4 bases from V and 1 base from J, leaving 14 bases between. CDR3 length equals 15 residues. CDR1 is SGHRS and CDR2 is YFSETQ in the germline V gene. CDR3 sequence reads: CASSRAVGPQETQYF. As DNA, the CDR3 is TGCGCCAGCAGCCGAGCGGTGGGACCCCAAGAGACCCAGTACTTC.

The chain carries TRBV4-3 and TRBJ2-1; D may be TRBD1 (6 bases). The CDR3 has 16 residues. Germline V gene lookup returns CDR1 LGHNA and CDR2 YSLEER. The germline V and J ends were trimmed by 0 bases and 3 bases, with 12 bases remaining between them. The CDR3 reads CASSQERDTYYNEQFF. CDR3 DNA sequence: TGCGCCAGCAGCCAAGAGAGGGACACTTACTACAATGAGCAGTTCTTC.

This clone was observed a handful of times. The chain uses TRBV6-5 and TRBJ2-5; D remains ambiguous. CDR3 size: 15 residues. The germline V and J ends were trimmed by 5 bases and 1 base, with 14 bases remaining between them. CDR1 MNHEY and CDR2 SVGAGI come from the germline V gene. This chain's CDR3 is CASSVSMGLQETQYF. In nucleotides, the CDR3 is TGTGCCAGCAGTGTATCTATGGGCCTCCAAGAGACCCAGTACTTC.